Below are 28 T cell receptor beta chains sequenced from a single sample in a study of T cell repertoires in cytomegalovirus infection. In TCRdb, the reads were re-called with MiXCR into one record per CDR3 protein. The sample lists 680,000 or so distinct CDR3 sequences, less than 40% occurring once. Input material: PBMCs. The origin of the receptors is a human donor in good health (CMV status not recorded). Some clones in this sample may be carry-over from other donors' samples.

This clonotype occurred once. The rearrangement links TRBV10-3 to TRBJ1-4, with TRBD1 identical over 7 bases. CDR1 and CDR2 (germline): ENHRY, SYGVKD. Losses at the gene ends were 0 bases for V and 7 bases for J; bases not matched to a gene: 8. This CDR3 spans 16 amino acids. The CDR3 coding sequence is TGTGCCATCAGTGAGTCGAATGACAGGGTCAGTGAAAAACTGTTTTTT. Translation gives CAISESNDRVSEKLFF.

This clonotype was observed a few times. The chain uses TRBV6-1 and TRBJ1-2; TRBD1 matches at 9 bases. V lost 6 bases to trimming and J lost 4 bases; unmatched junction nucleotides: 15. The CDR3 is 17 residues long. Germline CDR1 MNHNS, CDR2 SASEGT. CDR3 coding DNA: TGTGCCAGCAGAGTCCCGGGATGGACAGGGGACTTCTATGGCTACACCTTC. Protein sequence: CASRVPGWTGDFYGYTF.

In its sample, this clonotype was seen many times. The rearrangement joins TRBV7-8 to TRBJ2-1; no reliable D call. CDR3 length: 12 amino acids. Germline V gene data show CDR1 as SGHVS and CDR2 as FQNEAQ. Trimming removed 1 base from V and 10 bases from J, with 8 bases in between. The CDR3 sequence is CASSLGVGEQFF. In DNA, the CDR3 is TGTGCCAGCAGCTTAGGGGTGGGCGAGCAGTTCTTC.

Comments on this clonotype: At one boundary the junction diverges from the germline segment, which might be a read error. This chain connects TRBV2 to TRBJ1-4; 8 bases match TRBD1. The CDR3 covers 12 residues. Germline-derived CDR1 and CDR2 are SNHLY and FYNNEI. The CDR3: CASSEKGQAITF. CDR3 DNA: TGTGCCAGCAGTGAAAAGGGACAGGCAATAACTTTT. The full variable domain, with the rest looked up from reference TRBV2 and TRBJ1-4, is EPEVTQTPSHQVTQMGQEVILRCVPISNHLYFYWYRQILGQKVEFLVSFYNNEISEKSEIFDDQFSVERPDGSNFTLKIRSTKLEDSAMYFCASSEKGQAITFGSGTQLSVL.

V usage is TRBV29-1 and J usage is TRBJ2-1; TRBD2 matches 12 bases. J was trimmed by 6 bases and V by 3 bases; bases with no gene match: 3. Germline V gene sequence: CDR1 SQVTM, CDR2 ANQGSEA. This CDR3 contains 14 residues. CDR3 region: CSVDASGRANEQFF. In DNA, the CDR3 is TGCAGCGTTGATGCTAGCGGGAGGGCCAATGAGCAGTTCTTC.

In its sample, this clonotype was seen many times. The chain couples TRBV7-6 to TRBJ2-5; 10 bases fit TRBD1. Trimming took 5 bases from V and 5 from J; bases not matched to a gene: 8. The CDR3 is made up of 15 amino acids. Germline assignment: CDR1 SGHVS and CDR2 FNYEAQ. In DNA, the CDR3 is TGTGCCAGCAGCCCTGCGACAGGGGGCTGGGAGACCCAGTACTTC. This codes for CASSPATGGWETQYF.

This clonotype showed up just a few times. The J gene is TRBJ1-3, the V gene TRBV4-1; TRBD1 might be the D (5 bases). Between the trimmed V and J ends, which lost 0 bases and 2 bases, there was a span of 8 bases. This CDR3 has 15 residues. CDR1 MGHRA and CDR2 YSYEKL come from the germline V gene. The CDR3 reads CASSQDQGTGNTIYF. The CDR3 nucleotides read TGCGCCAGCAGCCAAGATCAGGGTACTGGAAACACCATATATTTT.

V gene TRBV19 combines with J gene TRBJ1-2, with 7 bases identical to TRBD1. Trimming took 2 bases from V and 2 from J; bases not matched to a gene: 8. Germline values: CDR1 LNHDA, CDR2 SQIVND (reference sequence). This CDR3 comprises 16 residues. CDR3 loop: CASSISGDRPNYGYTF. The CDR3 DNA reads as TGTGCCAGTAGTATATCGGGGGACAGACCGAACTATGGCTACACCTTC.

The chain has TRBV2 and TRBJ2-1; 9 nucleotides line up with TRBD2. The CDR3 runs 13 residues. Trimming removed 6 bases from V and 9 bases from J; junction bases left unmatched: 6. The germline V gene encodes CDR1 SNHLY and CDR2 FYNNEI. The CDR3 region is CASRSGLAFEQFF. CDR3 nucleotides: TGTGCCAGCAGGTCGGGACTAGCTTTTGAGCAGTTCTTC.

This clonotype was seen only a few times. J is TRBJ2-1 and V is TRBV7-2; 7 bases agree with TRBD2. The CDR3 sequence is 15 residues long. V lost 6 bases, J lost 7 bases, and 12 bases stayed unmatched. Germline assignment: CDR1 SGHTA and CDR2 FQGNSA. The CDR3 is CASRVSGPVGNEQFF. The CDR3 DNA follows: TGTGCCAGCAGGGTTAGCGGGCCTGTAGGGAATGAGCAGTTCTTC. Variable domain in full (rest from reference TRBV7-2 and TRBJ2-1): GAGVSQSPSNKVTEKGKDVELRCDPISGHTALYWYRQSLGQGLEFLIYFQGNSAPDKSGLPSDRFSAERTGGSVSTLTIQRTQQEDSAVYLCASRVSGPVGNEQFFGPGTRLTVL.

This clonotype was recorded a few times. CDR3 protein: CATSRNREAKEQYF. The CDR3 DNA reads TGTGCCACCAGCAGAAACCGGGAGGCAAAAGAGCAGTACTTC. The V gene is TRBV15, the J gene TRBJ2-7; 7 bases match TRBD2. V gave up 2 bases and J gave up 7 bases; unmatched junction bases: 8. Per germline, CDR1 LNHNV and CDR2 YYDKDF (reference sequence). CDR3 length equals 14 residues.

This clonotype was seen repeatedly, ten times or more. The V and J genes are TRBV28 and TRBJ2-6; D ambiguous. CDR3 length: 16 residues. Deletions cut 3 bases from V and 2 bases from J, with 11 bases between. Germline CDR1 reads MDHEN; CDR2 reads SYDVKM. The CDR3 region is CASSFRLLTGANVLTF. CDR3 sequence (DNA): TGTGCCAGCAGTTTTCGCCTTCTAACTGGGGCCAACGTCCTGACTTTC.

This clonotype turned up a few times. This chain connects TRBV12-3 or TRBV12-4 to TRBJ2-1; TRBD2 matches 7 bases. Trimming removed 3 bases from V and 3 bases from J; junction bases left unmatched: 5. This CDR3 has 15 amino acids. As DNA, the CDR3 is TGTGCCAGCAGTTTGGCCCTAGCGGTCTACAATGAGCAGTTCTTC. It translates to CASSLALAVYNEQFF.

This clonotype has just one count. The chain uses TRBV20-1 and TRBJ1-1; 8 positions match TRBD1. The CDR3 covers 16 residues. Germline CDR1 DFQATT, CDR2 SNEGSKA (reference sequence). Trimming cost V 3 bases and J 5 bases; bases outside gene matches: 14. The DNA of the CDR3 is TGCAGTGCTAGTTTGGTTCAGGGGGCCCATGGAACTGAAGCTTTCTTT. Translated: CSASLVQGAHGTEAFF.

This clonotype showed up just a few times. The chain is built from TRBV28 and TRBJ1-1, with a tentative D call TRBD1 (5 bases). The CDR3 covers 15 residues. V was cut by 10 bases and J by 2 bases, with 20 bases left in between. In germline, CDR1 is MDHEN, CDR2 SYDVKM. The CDR3 coding sequence is TGTGCCACCCGACAGTTCCCCGGGGGTAACACTGAAGCTTTCTTT. Translated, it gives CATRQFPGGNTEAFF. Full variable domain (missing parts from reference TRBV28 and TRBJ1-1): DVKVTQSSRYLVKRTGEKVFLECVQDMDHENMFWYRQDPGLGLRLIYFSYDVKMKEKGDIPEGYSVSREKKERFSLILESASTNQTSMYLCATRQFPGGNTEAFFGQGTRLTVV.

This clonotype has a count of ten or more. V gene TRBV7-6 combines with J gene TRBJ1-1; D may be TRBD1 (6 bases). Germline V CDR1 and CDR2: SGHVS, FNYEAQ. Between the trimmed V and J ends, which lost 1 base and 2 bases, there was a span of 11 bases. The CDR3 consists of 15 residues. CDR3 sequence (DNA): TGTGCCAGCAGCTTAGGGGGGGCGTTTAACACTGAAGCTTTCTTT. As protein: CASSLGGAFNTEAFF.

The chain joins TRBV20-1 to TRBJ2-1; 10 bases align to TRBD2. V trimming: 4 bases; J trimming: 0 bases; junction bases outside the gene matches: 3. This CDR3 has 15 amino acids. Germline CDR1 and CDR2: DFQATT and SNEGSKA (reference sequence). The CDR3 spells CSATLAGASYNEQFF. CDR3 in DNA: TGCAGTGCTACCCTAGCGGGAGCCTCCTACAATGAGCAGTTCTTC.

This clonotype has more than one count but fewer than ten. This chain links TRBV28 with TRBJ2-7; D is uncertain. The CDR3 consists of 15 residues. With 6 bases removed from V and 1 base from J, the gap between germline ends came to 16 bases. Germline V CDR1 and CDR2: MDHEN, SYDVKM. The DNA of the CDR3 is TGTGCCAGCAGACTATTTCTGGACGGATCCTACGAGCAGTACTTC. It is translated as CASRLFLDGSYEQYF.

This clonotype was detected only a few times. V and J are TRBV6-1 and TRBJ2-1; TRBD1 agrees at 8 bases. The CDR3 totals 12 residues. Germline V gives CDR1 MNHNS, CDR2 SASEGT. Trimming at V came to 8 bases and at J to 4 bases, leaving 1 base not matched to a gene. In DNA form, the CDR3 reads TGTGCCAGCTGGGACAGGTACAATGAGCAGTTCTTC. Protein product: CASWDRYNEQFF.

The chain is built from TRBV28 and TRBJ2-1; TRBD1 aligns across 8 bases. The CDR3 loop spans 11 amino acids. Looked up from germline, CDR1 is MDHEN and CDR2 is SYDVKM. The ends lost 5 bases at V and 15 bases at J; junction bases unmatched: 6. For the CDR3, the DNA is TGTGCCAGCAGTATCGGACAGGGTACGTTCTTC. This translates into CASSIGQGTFF.

This clonotype was seen a single time. V is TRBV6-1 and J is TRBJ2-5; perhaps TRBD2 as D (6 bases). The germline CDR1 and CDR2 sequences are MNHNS and SASEGT. The CDR3 spans 15 residues. V shed 2 bases and J shed 5 bases, with 15 bases lying between them. The CDR3 DNA reads TGTGCCAGCAGTGAACTCTCCGGGGGACGGGAGACCCAGTACTTC. This translates into CASSELSGGRETQYF.

This clonotype was counted at least ten times. CDR3 sequence: CASSLRLSDRGETQYF. The DNA of the CDR3 is TGTGCCAGCAGCCTACGTTTGTCGGATAGGGGGGAGACCCAGTACTTC. The chain has TRBV7-2 and TRBJ2-5, with D possibly matching TRBD1 (6 bases). Germline V gene data show CDR1 as SGHTA and CDR2 as FQGNSA. This CDR3 region has 16 residues. Between the trimmed V and J ends, which lost 5 bases and 5 bases, there was a span of 21 bases. Supplemented by reference TRBV7-2 and TRBJ2-5, the full variable domain reads GAGVSQSPSNKVTEKGKDVELRCDPISGHTALYWYRQSLGQGLEFLIYFQGNSAPDKSGLPSDRFSAERTGGSVSTLTIQRTQQEDSAVYLCASSLRLSDRGETQYFGPGTRLLVL.

V is TRBV7-2 and J is TRBJ2-2; D is undetermined. The V gene lost 5 bases and the J gene lost 6 bases, with 13 bases spanning the gap. The germline gives CDR1 SGHTA, CDR2 FQGNSA. CDR3 length equals 14 residues. The CDR3 DNA reads as TGTGCCAGCAGCGCGACTCTCCGGGCCGGGGAGCTGTTTTTT. It codes for CASSATLRAGELFF.

This clonotype was seen ten or more times. This rearrangement joins TRBV28 to TRBJ2-7, with TRBD1 identical over 7 bases. Germline CDR1 MDHEN, CDR2 SYDVKM. CDR3 length equals 14 residues. V lost 7 bases, J lost 4 bases, and 10 bases stayed unmatched. The CDR3 reads CASTTRQGWYEQYF. CDR3 in DNA: TGTGCCAGCACCACACGACAGGGTTGGTACGAGCAGTACTTC.

As for this clonotype: One junction end does not reproduce the germline sequence, and a read error may be involved. V usage is TRBV20-1 and J usage is TRBJ2-7; 11 bases fit TRBD1. The length of the CDR3 is 12 residues. Looked up from germline, CDR1 is DFQATT and CDR2 is SNEGSKA (reference sequence). The CDR3 region has the DNA TGCAGTTCCTCCCCGGGACAGGGGGTAGTTCAATTC. The encoded protein is CSSSPGQGVVQF.

Comments on this clonotype: Its ends do not fully match the called genes, so a read error is possible. V is TRBV28 and J is TRBJ1-1; D is uncertain. This CDR3 region has 14 residues. Germline loops: CDR1 MDHEN, CDR2 SYDVKM. CDR3 nucleotide sequence: TGTGCCAGAAGTTTACGAACGGTGAACACTGAAGCTTTCTGG. Translated: CARSLRTVNTEAFW.

This clonotype appeared a few times. The rearrangement joins TRBV7-9 to TRBJ2-1, with a weak D call TRBD1 (6 bases). CDR1 and CDR2 from the germline V gene are SEHNR and FQNEAQ (reference sequence). V was cut by 5 bases and J by 10 bases, with 18 bases left in between. The CDR3 consists of 14 residues. For the CDR3, the DNA is TGTGCCAGCAGCCTTGGGACAATAAAATGGGAGCAGTTCTTC. This codes for CASSLGTIKWEQFF.

J is TRBJ1-5 and V is TRBV20-1; no reliable D call. Trimming shortened V by 4 bases and J by 5 bases, and 12 bases separated the two germline ends. This CDR3 region has 13 residues. The germline CDR1 and CDR2 sequences are DFQATT and SNEGSKA (reference sequence). Here the CDR3 DNA reads TGCAGTGCTACATTGGAAAGAGATCAGCCCCAGCATTTT. It is translated as CSATLERDQPQHF.